One sample yielded the 7 T cell receptor beta chains listed below, sequenced in a study of shared clonotypes between healthy human individuals. Here immunoSEQ multiplex PCR was the method, and the copy in TCRdb shows in-frame clones only, minus some. The sample lists approximately 470,000 clones; around 85% were seen once. The material sequenced was PBMCs. Every receptor here comes from a woman in her thirties or forties in good health. Some clones in this sample may be carry-over from other donors' samples.

This clone appeared a single time. The chain recombines TRBV30 with TRBJ2-3; TRBD2 aligns across 13 bases. CDR1 GTSNPN and CDR2 SVGIG come from the germline V gene (reference sequence). Trimming cost V 5 bases and J 7 bases; bases outside gene matches: 6. The CDR3 has 14 residues. The CDR3 sequence is CAWGRTSGSHTQYF. Written as DNA, the CDR3 is TGTGCCTGGGGAAGGACTAGCGGGAGTCATACGCAGTATTTT.

In this sample, this clone turned up a few times. The rearrangement uses TRBV25-1 and TRBJ2-5; 7 bases map to TRBD2. The germline V gene encodes CDR1 MGHDK and CDR2 SYGVNS. This CDR3 has 13 residues. V lost 6 bases, J lost 5 bases, and 6 bases stayed unmatched. CDR3 coding DNA: TGTGCCAGCAGCCGGGGGGACCGGGAGACCCAGTACTTC. It is translated as CASSRGDRETQYF. Full variable domain (rest looked up from reference TRBV25-1 and TRBJ2-5): EADIYQTPRYLVIGTGKKITLECSQTMGHDKMYWYQQDPGMELHLIHYSYGVNSTEKGDLSSESTVSRIRTEHFPLTLESARPSHTSQYLCASSRGDRETQYFGPGTRLLVL.

This clone has a single count. The V gene is TRBV18, the J gene TRBJ1-4; 7 bases map to TRBD1. CDR1 is KGHSH, CDR2 LQKENI, per germline. V dropped 2 bases and J dropped 5; count of bases not matched to a gene: 5. The CDR3 extends over 15 amino acids. For the CDR3, the DNA is TGTGCCAGCTCACCAACAGGGGATCGGAATGAAAAACTGTTTTTT. Translating gives CASSPTGDRNEKLFF.

The chain couples TRBV2 to TRBJ2-3; 12 nucleotides align to TRBD2. The J segment lost 5 bases and the V segment lost 5 bases, leaving 5 bases of the junction unmatched. The CDR3 loop spans 15 amino acids. The germline V gene encodes CDR1 SNHLY and CDR2 FYNNEI. DNA of the CDR3: TGTGCCAGCAGTCGACTAGCGGGGGAGGTAGATACGCAGTATTTT. It codes for CASSRLAGEVDTQYF.

This sequence joins TRBV6-1 and TRBJ2-5; D is possibly TRBD1 (6 bases). The germline V gene has CDR1 MNHNS and CDR2 SASEGT. V lost 5 bases to trimming and J lost 2 bases, with 15 bases between them. The CDR3 covers 15 residues. CDR3 DNA: TGTGCCAGCAGTCTGATTGACAGGTCGCAAGAGACCCAGTACTTC. This gives the protein CASSLIDRSQETQYF.

The chain links TRBV29-1 to TRBJ1-4, with unresolved D. This CDR3 has 16 residues. From germline, CDR1 is SQVTM and CDR2 ANQGSEA. V was cut by 0 bases and J by 1 base, with 12 bases left in between. The CDR3 spells CSVEDRAPGTNEKLFF. The CDR3 nucleotides are TGCAGCGTTGAAGACCGGGCCCCGGGAACTAATGAAAAACTGTTTTTT.

For this clone: Sequence at one end of the junction differs from germline and may be a read error. Different DNA sequences within this sample yield the same CDR3. The chain uses TRBV29-1 and TRBJ1-1; tentative D call: TRBD1 (5 bases). The CDR3 loop spans 14 amino acids. Looked up from germline, CDR1 is SQVTM and CDR2 is ANQGSEA. The CDR3 sequence: CSVASRASNTEALF. The CDR3 nucleotides are TGCAGCGTTGCCTCCAGGGCGTCGAACACTGAAGCTCTCTTT.